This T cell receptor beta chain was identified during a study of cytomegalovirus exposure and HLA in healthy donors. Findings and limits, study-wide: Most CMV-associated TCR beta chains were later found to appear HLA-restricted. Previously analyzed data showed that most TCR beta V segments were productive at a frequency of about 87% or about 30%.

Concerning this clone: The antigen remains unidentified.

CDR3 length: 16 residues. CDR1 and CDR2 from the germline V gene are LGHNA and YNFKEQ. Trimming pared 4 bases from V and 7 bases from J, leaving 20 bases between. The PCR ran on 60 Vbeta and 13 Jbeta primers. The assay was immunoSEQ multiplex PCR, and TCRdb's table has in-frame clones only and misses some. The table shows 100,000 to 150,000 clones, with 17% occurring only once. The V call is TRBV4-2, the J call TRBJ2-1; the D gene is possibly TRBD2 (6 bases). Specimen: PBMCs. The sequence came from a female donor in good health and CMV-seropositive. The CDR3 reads CASSPSGLGQYNEQFF. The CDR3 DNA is TGTGCCAGCAGCCCAAGCGGGCTGGGGCAATATAATGAGCAGTTCTTC.